This T cell receptor beta chain was captured in a study of blood T cell repertoires in COVID-19. Background on the study: The United States, Italy and Spain provided the acute and convalescent COVID-19 samples. Sample material is recorded as cDNA or gDNA derived from T cells, B-cell-depleted T cells, or PBMCs.

In germline, CDR1 is MNHNS, CDR2 SASEGT. Trimming shortened V by 4 bases and J by 0 bases, and 10 bases separated the two germline ends. This CDR3 has 16 residues. In the study's own analysis: Scientists estimated how many nucleated cells there were by amplifying reference gene primers. Here immunoSEQ multiplex PCR was the method, and the copy in TCRdb shows in-frame clones only, minus some. That table gives V, J and clone size, and the DNA gave D and trimming. The sample lists around 130,000 clones; approximately 89% were seen once. V gene TRBV6-1 combines with J gene TRBJ2-6; D might be TRBD1 (5 bases). This receptor was identified in a man between 60 and 75 years old with active or convalescent COVID-19. Material for sequencing was peripheral blood. The DNA of the CDR3 is TGTGCCAGCAGTGTCCAGGGCGCCTCTGGGGCCAACGTCCTGACTTTC. Translation: CASSVQGASGANVLTF.